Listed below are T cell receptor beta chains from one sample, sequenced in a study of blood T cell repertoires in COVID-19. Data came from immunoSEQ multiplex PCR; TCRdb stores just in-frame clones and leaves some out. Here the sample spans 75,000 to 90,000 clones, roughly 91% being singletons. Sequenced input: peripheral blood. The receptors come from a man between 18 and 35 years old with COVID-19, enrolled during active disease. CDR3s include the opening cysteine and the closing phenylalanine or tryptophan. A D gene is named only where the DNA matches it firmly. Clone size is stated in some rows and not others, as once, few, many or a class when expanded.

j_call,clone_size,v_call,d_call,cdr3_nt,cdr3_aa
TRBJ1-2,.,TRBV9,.,TGTGCCAGCAGCGCTACCGGCTATGGCTACACCTTC,CASSATGYGYTF
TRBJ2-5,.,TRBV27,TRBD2,TGTGCCAGCAGTATGGCTAGCGGGAGCCAGACCCAAGAGACCCAGTACTTC,CASSMASGSQTQETQYF
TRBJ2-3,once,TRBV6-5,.,TGTGCCAGCAGTTACTGGCAGAAAGGGGCAGATACGCAGTATTTT,CASSYWQKGADTQYF
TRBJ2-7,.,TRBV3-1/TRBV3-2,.,TGTGCCAGCAGCCTGGGCAGGGGCGAGCAGTACTTC,CASSLGRGEQYF
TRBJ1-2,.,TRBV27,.,TGTGCCAGCAGTTTTGGGGGGGACTATGGCTACACCTTC,CASSFGGDYGYTF
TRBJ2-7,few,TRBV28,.,TGTGCCAGCAGTTTTCCTGGGACTTCCTACGAGCAGTACTTC,CASSFPGTSYEQYF
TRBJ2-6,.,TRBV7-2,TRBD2,TGTGCCAGCACCCAATGGGGACTAGCGGGAGAATCTGGGGCCAACGTCCTGACTTTC,CASTQWGLAGESGANVLTF
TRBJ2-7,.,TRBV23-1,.,TGCGCCAGCAGTCAATCGAGGCCCAAAACTAGTCGGTCCTACGAGCAGTACTTC,CASSQSRPKTSRSYEQYF
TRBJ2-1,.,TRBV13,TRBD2,TGTGCCAGCAGCCCGCGACTAGCTCGTATCGATGAGCAGTTCTTC,CASSPRLARIDEQFF
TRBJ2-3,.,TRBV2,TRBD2,TGTGCCAGCATGGTCGGGAGGGCCGGAACAGATACGCAGTATTTT,CASMVGRAGTDTQYF
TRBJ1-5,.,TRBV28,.,TGTGCCAGCAGTTTATGGACACCCAATCAGCCCCAGCATTTT,CASSLWTPNQPQHF